This T cell receptor beta chain derives from a study of lung T cells in sarcoidosis with Löfgren's syndrome. Study background: In sarcoidosis, CD4+ T cells accumulate in bronchoalveolar lavage fluid. Study results and caveats: Multiple Löfgren's syndrome patients reportedly shared TRAV12-1 and TRBV2 CDR3 motifs. TRBV2 was the preferred pairing partner of TRAV12-1, with similar CDR3s.

This clonotype has a count of ten or more. Its antigen is as yet unknown. Germline loops: CDR1 SNHLY, CDR2 FYNNEI. This CDR3 has 12 residues. Between the trimmed V and J ends, which lost 4 bases and 8 bases, there was a span of 6 bases. TCRdb recomputed calls from the reads with MiXCR, one row per CDR3 protein. The table shows about 19,000 distinct CDR3 sequences, with about 21% occurring only once. The clonotype originates from a human donor with sarcoidosis (Löfgren's syndrome or another form), or a control subject (not recorded which). Sample: CD4+ T cells from bronchoalveolar lavage. This chain links TRBV2 with TRBJ1-6; the D is unclear. The CDR3 sequence: CASSVVYSPLHF. CDR3 sequence (DNA): TGTGCCAGCAGTGTCGTATATTCACCCCTCCACTTT.